The clone carrying this T cell receptor (beta chain) occurred many times. No antigen is known for it. CDR1 and CDR2 (germline): SGHTA, FQGNSA. Trimming removed 2 bases at V and 5 bases at J, with 13 bases between. This CDR3 has 15 residues. The data derive from a study of T cell repertoires in cytomegalovirus infection. Each CDR3 protein is one row after TCRdb ran MiXCR on the reads. The sample holds 700,000 to 850,000 distinct CDR3 sequences, 32% seen once. The sample in question was cultured CD8+ T cells from PBMCs, obtained from culture after CMV antigen stimulation. The clonotype was recovered from a human donor in good health (CMV status not recorded). Some clones in this sample may be carry-over from other donors' samples. The rearrangement uses TRBV7-2 and TRBJ1-5; D remains unclear. This chain's CDR3 is CASSLNRAPDQPQHF. The CDR3 nucleotides are TGTGCCAGCAGCTTAAATAGGGCCCCTGATCAGCCCCAGCATTTT.